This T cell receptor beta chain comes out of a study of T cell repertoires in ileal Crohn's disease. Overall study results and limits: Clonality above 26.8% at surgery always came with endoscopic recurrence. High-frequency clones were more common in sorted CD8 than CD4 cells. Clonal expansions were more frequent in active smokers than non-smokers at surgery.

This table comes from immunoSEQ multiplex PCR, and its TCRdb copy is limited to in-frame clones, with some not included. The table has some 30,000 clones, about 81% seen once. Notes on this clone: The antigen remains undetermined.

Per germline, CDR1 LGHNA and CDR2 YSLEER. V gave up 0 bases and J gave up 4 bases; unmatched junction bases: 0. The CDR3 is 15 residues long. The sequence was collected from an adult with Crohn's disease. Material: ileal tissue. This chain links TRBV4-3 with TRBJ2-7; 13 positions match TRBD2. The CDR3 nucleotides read TGCGCCAGCAGCCAAGAGGGACTAGCGGGGTACGAGCAGTACTTC. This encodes CASSQEGLAGYEQYF.